Only one count was recorded for the clone carrying this T cell receptor (beta chain). A far larger clone lies a single base away; this is likely a read error. These data come from a study of read filtering for tumor transcriptome and immune sequencing. Overall study: Transcriptome libraries were built from DNase-treated RNA.

The library was built from roughly 400 ng RNA with molecular barcoded adaptors for alpha/delta and beta/gamma chains. TCRdb redid the calling of the reads with MiXCR, one entry per CDR3 protein. The sample contains 43,000 or so distinct CDR3 sequences, over 9.5% of which appear only once. CDR3 length equals 14 residues. CDR1 and CDR2 from the germline V gene are SGHAT and FQDESV (reference sequence). The chain couples TRBV11-1 to TRBJ1-4; D remains unclear. TRBJ2-3 matches the DNA end more closely, so the J call is doubtful. This clonotype was obtained from a donor at least 40 years old with multiple myeloma. The sequencing sample was made of a population of CD138-negative cells sorted from bone marrow. Here the CDR3 reads CASSGPVSLSAQYF. The CDR3 nucleotides read TGTGCCAGCAGTGGACCAGTTTCCTTGAGCGCGCAGTATTTT.